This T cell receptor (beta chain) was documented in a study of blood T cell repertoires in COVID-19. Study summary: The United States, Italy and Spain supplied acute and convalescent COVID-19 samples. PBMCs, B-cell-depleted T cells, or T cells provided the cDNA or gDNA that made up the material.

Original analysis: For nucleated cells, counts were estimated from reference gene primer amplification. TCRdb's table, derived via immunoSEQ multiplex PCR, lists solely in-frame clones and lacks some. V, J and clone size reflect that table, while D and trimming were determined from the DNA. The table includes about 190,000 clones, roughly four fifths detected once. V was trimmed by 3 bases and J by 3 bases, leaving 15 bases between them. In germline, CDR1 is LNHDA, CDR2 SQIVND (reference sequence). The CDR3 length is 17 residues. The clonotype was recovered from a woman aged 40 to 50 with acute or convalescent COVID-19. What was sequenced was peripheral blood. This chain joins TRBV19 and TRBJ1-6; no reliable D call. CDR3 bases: TGTGCCAGTAGTATTAATGGTGACACCTTCTATAATTCACCCCTCCACTTT. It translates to CASSINGDTFYNSPLHF.